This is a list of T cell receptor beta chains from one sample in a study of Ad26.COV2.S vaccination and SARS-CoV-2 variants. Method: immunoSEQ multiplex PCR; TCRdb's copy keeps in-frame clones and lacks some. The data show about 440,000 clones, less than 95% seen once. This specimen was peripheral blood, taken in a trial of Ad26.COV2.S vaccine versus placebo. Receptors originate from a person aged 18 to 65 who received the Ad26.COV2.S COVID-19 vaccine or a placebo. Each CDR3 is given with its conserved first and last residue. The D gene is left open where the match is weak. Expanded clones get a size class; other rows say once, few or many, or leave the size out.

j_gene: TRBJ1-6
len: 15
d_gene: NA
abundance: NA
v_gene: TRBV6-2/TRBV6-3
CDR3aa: CASSYARGGNSPLHF
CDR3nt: TGTGCCAGCAGTTACGCCCGGGGGGGGAATTCACCCCTCCACTTT

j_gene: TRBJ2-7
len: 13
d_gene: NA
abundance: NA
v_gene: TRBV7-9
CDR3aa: CASSLQGQTEQYF
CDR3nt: TGTGCCAGCAGCTTGCAGGGTCAAACCGAGCAGTACTTC

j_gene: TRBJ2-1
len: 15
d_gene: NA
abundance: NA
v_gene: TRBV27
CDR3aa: CASSRRDHSYNEQFF
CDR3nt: TGTGCCAGCAGCCGCAGGGACCACTCCTACAATGAGCAGTTCTTC

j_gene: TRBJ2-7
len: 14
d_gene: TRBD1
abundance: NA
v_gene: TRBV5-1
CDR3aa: CASSLTGGSNEQYF
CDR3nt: TGCGCCAGCAGCTTGACAGGGGGATCGAACGAGCAGTACTTC

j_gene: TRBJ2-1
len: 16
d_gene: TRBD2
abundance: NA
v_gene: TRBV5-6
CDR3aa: CASSLWPRLADNEQFF
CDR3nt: TGTGCCAGCAGCTTGTGGCCGAGACTAGCGGACAATGAGCAGTTCTTC

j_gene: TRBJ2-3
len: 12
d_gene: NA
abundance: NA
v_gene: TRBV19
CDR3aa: CASRQSTDTQYF
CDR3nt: TGTGCCAGTAGGCAGAGCACAGATACGCAGTATTTT

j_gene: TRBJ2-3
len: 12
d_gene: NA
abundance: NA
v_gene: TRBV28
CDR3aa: CASSRGHPTQYF
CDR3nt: TGTGCCAGCAGCAGGGGACACCCTACGCAGTATTTT

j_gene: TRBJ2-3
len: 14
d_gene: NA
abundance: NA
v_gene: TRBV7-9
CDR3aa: CASSPGTGTDTQYF
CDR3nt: TGTGCCAGCAGCCCGGGGACTGGCACAGATACGCAGTATTTT

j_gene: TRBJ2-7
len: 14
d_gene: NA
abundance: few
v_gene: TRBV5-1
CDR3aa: CASSLAGGVGEQYF
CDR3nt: TGCGCCAGCAGCTTGGCCGGAGGAGTGGGCGAGCAGTACTTC

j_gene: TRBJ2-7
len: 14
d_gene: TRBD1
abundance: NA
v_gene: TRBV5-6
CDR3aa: CASSAGTGAYEQYF
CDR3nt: TGTGCCAGCAGCGCCGGGACAGGGGCTTACGAGCAGTACTTC

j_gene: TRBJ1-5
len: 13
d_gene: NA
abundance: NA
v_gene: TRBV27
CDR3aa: CASSFRGNQPQHF
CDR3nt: TGTGCCAGCAGTTTCAGGGGCAATCAGCCCCAGCATTTT

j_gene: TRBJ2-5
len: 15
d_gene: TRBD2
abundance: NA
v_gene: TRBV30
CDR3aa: CAWNPKTSGQETQYF
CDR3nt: TGTGCCTGGAACCCAAAGACTAGCGGCCAAGAGACCCAGTACTTC

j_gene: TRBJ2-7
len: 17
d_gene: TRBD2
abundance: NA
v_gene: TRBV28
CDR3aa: CASRTITGTSGSYEQYF
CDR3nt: TGTGCCAGCAGGACCATAACAGGGACTAGCGGGAGTTACGAGCAGTACTTC

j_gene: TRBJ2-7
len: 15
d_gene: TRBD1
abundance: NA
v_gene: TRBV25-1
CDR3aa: CASRGDREAIYEQYF
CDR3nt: TGTGCCAGCAGGGGGGACAGGGAGGCAATCTACGAGCAGTACTTC

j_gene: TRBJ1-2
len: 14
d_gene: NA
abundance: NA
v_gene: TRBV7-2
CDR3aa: CASSPPWSGAGYTF
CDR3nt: TGTGCCAGCAGCCCACCTTGGTCAGGGGCTGGCTACACCTTC

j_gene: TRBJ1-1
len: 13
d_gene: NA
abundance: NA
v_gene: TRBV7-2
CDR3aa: CASSLVGSTEAFF
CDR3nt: TGTGCCAGCAGCTTAGTGGGAAGCACTGAAGCTTTCTTT

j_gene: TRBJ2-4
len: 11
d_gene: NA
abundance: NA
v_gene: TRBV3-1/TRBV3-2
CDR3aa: CASSQDSLRYF
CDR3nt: TGTGCCAGCAGCCAAGATTCGCTTAGGTACTTC

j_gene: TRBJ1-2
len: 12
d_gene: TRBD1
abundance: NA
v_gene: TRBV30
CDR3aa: CACRTGNYGYTF
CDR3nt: TGTGCCTGTAGGACAGGGAACTATGGCTACACCTTC

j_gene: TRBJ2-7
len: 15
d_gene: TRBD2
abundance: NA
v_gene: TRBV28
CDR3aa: CASSLSASGRAEQYF
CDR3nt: TGTGCCAGCAGTTTGTCGGCTAGCGGGAGGGCCGAGCAGTACTTC

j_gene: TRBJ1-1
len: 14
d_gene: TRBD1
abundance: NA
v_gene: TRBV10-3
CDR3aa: CAITSTGPPTEAFF
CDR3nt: TGTGCCATCACCTCGACAGGGCCCCCCACTGAAGCTTTCTTT

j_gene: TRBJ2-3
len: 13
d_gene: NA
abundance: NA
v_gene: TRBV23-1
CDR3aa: CAPEGLGTDTQYF
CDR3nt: TGCGCCCCGGAGGGGTTAGGCACAGATACGCAGTATTTT

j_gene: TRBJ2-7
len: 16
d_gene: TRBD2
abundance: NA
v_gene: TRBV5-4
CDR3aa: CASSLSLSGRGYEQYF
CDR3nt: TGTGCCAGCAGCTTGTCTCTCAGCGGGAGAGGGTACGAGCAGTACTTC

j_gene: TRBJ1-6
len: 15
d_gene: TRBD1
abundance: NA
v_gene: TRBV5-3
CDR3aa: CARSWAHRGRSPLHF
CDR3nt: TGTGCCAGAAGCTGGGCGCACAGGGGCCGTTCACCCCTCCACTTT

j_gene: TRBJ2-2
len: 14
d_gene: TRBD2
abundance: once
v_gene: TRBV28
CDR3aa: CATVAGGYTGELFF
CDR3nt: TGTGCCACTGTGGCGGGAGGGTACACCGGGGAGCTGTTTTTT

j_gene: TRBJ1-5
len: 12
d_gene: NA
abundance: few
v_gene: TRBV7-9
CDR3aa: CASSLNTQPQHF
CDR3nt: TGTGCCAGCAGCTTAAACACTCAGCCCCAGCATTTT

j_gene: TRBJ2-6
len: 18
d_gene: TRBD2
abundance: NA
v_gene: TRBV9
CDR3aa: CASSEGLAGVLGANVLTF
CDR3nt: TGTGCCAGCAGCGAGGGGCTAGCGGGAGTTCTTGGGGCCAACGTCCTGACTTTC

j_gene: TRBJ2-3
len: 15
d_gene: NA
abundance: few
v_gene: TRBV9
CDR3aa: CASSSSGRGADTQYF
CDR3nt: TGTGCCAGCAGTTCGAGCGGCCGAGGGGCAGATACGCAGTATTTT

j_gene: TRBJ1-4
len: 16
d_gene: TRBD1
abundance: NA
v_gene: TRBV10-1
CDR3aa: CASSRQGAWVGEKLFF
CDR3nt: TGCGCCAGCAGCCGACAGGGGGCATGGGTAGGAGAAAAACTGTTTTTT

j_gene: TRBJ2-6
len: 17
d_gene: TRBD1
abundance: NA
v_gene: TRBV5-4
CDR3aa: CASSHGTAFSGANVLTF
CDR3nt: TGTGCCAGCAGTCATGGGACAGCATTCTCTGGGGCCAACGTCCTGACTTTC

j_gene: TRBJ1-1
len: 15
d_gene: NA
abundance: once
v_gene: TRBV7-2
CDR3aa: CASSIEPWGDTEAFF
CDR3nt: TGTGCCAGCAGCATAGAACCGTGGGGTGACACTGAAGCTTTCTTT

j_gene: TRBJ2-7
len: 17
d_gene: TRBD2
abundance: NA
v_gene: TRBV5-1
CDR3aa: CASSLAGSSGENYEQYF
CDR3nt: TGCGCCAGCAGCTTGGCCGGCTCTAGCGGGGAAAACTACGAGCAGTACTTC

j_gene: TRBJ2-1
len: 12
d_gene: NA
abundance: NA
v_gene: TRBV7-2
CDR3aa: CASSLQLVEQFF
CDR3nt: TGTGCCAGCAGCTTACAACTTGTTGAGCAGTTCTTC

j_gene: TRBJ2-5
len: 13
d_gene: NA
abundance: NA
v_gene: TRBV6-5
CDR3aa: CASSVGGKETQYF
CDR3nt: TGTGCCAGCAGCGTAGGGGGGAAAGAGACCCAGTACTTC

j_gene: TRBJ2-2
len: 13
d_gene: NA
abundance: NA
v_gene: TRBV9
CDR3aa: CASSVLPVGELFF
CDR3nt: TGTGCCAGCAGCGTTTTACCGGTCGGGGAGCTGTTTTTT

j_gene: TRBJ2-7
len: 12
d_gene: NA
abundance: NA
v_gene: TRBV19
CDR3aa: CASSTSSYEQYF
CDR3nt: TGTGCCAGTAGTACGAGCTCCTACGAGCAGTACTTC

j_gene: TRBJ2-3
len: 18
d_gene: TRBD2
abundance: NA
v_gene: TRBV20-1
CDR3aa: CSASPIGGSGVRTDTQYF
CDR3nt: TGCAGTGCTAGTCCAATCGGGGGTAGCGGGGTGCGCACAGATACGCAGTATTTT

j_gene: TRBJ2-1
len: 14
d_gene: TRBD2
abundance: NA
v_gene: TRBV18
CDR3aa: CASSPGLARGEQFF
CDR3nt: TGTGCCAGCTCACCCGGACTAGCGAGAGGGGAGCAGTTCTTC

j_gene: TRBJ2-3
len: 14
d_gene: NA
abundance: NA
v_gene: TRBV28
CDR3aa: CASRTGKGGDTQYF
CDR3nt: TGTGCCAGCAGAACAGGGAAAGGGGGAGATACGCAGTATTTT

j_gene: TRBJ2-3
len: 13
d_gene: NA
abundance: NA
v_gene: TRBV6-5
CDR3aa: CASSSYLTDTQYF
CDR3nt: TGTGCCAGCAGTTCTTATCTCACAGATACGCAGTATTTT

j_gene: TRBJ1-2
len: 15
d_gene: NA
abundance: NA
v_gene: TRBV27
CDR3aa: CASSLEVQGRAGYTF
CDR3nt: TGTGCCAGCAGTTTAGAAGTTCAGGGGAGGGCGGGCTACACCTTC